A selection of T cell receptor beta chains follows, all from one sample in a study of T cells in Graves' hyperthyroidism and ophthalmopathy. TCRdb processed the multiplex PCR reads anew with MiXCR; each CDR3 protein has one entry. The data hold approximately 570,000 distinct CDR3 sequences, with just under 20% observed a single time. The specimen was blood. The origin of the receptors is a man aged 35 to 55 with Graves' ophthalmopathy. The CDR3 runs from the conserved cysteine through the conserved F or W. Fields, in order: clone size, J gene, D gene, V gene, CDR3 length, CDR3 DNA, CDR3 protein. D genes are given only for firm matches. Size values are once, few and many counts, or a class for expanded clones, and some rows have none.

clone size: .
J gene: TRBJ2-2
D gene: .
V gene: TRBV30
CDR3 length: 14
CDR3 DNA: TGTGCCTGGTCTAAACTTGGGCGCACCGGGGAGCTGTTTTTT
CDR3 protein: CAWSKLGRTGELFF

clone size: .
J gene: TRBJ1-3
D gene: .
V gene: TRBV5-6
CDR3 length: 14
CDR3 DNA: TGTGCCAGCAGCTTGGGCAGGGATGGAAACACCATATATTTT
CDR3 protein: CASSLGRDGNTIYF

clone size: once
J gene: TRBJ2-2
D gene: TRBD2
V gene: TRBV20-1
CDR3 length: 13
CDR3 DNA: TGCAAGGGACTAGCGGGCCCCACCGGGGAGCTGTTTTTT
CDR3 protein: CKGLAGPTGELFF

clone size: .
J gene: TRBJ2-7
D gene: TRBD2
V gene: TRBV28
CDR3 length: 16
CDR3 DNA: TGTGCCAGCAGTTCCTCACTAGCGGGAGGGCCAGGCGAGCAGTACTTC
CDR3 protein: CASSSSLAGGPGEQYF

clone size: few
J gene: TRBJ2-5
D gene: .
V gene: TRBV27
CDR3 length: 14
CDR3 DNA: TGTGCCAGCAGCACCGGGACAACCGGAGAGACCCAGTACTTC
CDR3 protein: CASSTGTTGETQYF

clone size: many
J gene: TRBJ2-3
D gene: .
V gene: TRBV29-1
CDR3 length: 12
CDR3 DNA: TGCAGCGCCGCGGGGTCCGCAGATACGCAGTATTTT
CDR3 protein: CSAAGSADTQYF

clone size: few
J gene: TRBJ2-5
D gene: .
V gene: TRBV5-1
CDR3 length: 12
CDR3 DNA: TGCGCCAGCAGCTACTATGCAGAGACCCAGTACTTC
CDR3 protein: CASSYYAETQYF

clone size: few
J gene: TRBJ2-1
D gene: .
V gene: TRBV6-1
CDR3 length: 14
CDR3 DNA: TGTGCCAGCAGTGTCCAGGGGTCCTACAATGAGCAGTTCTTC
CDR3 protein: CASSVQGSYNEQFF

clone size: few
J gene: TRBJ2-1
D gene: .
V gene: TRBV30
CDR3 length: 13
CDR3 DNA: TGTGCCTGGACTATGAACACCTACAATGAGCAGTTCTTC
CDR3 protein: CAWTMNTYNEQFF

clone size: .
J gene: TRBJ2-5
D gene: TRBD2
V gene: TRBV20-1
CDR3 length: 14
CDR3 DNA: TGCAGTGCTAGAGTGGGGACTAGCTTCGAGACCCAGTACTTC
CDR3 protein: CSARVGTSFETQYF

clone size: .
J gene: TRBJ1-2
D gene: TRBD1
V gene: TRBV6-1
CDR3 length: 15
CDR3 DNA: TGTGCCAGCAGTGAACGTTCAACAGGGGAGAATGGCTACACCTTC
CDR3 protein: CASSERSTGENGYTF

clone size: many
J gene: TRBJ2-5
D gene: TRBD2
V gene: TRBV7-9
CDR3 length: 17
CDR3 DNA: TGTGCCAGCAGCTTCGGACTAGCGGGAGGCTTGCGGGAGACCCAGTACTTC
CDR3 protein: CASSFGLAGGLRETQYF

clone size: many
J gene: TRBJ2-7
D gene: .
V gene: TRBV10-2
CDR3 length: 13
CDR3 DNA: TGCGCCAGCAGTGAGCCCAACCCAAGGGAGCAGTACTTC
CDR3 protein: CASSEPNPREQYF

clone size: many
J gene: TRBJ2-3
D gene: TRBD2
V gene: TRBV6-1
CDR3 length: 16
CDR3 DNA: TGTGCCAGCAGTTCATGGACTAGAAAGGGTACAGATACGCAGTATTTT
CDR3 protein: CASSSWTRKGTDTQYF

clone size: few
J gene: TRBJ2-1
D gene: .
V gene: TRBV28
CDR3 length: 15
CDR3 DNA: TGTGCCAGCAGCGAAGCGGACAGCTACTACAATGAGCAGTTCTTC
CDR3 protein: CASSEADSYYNEQFF

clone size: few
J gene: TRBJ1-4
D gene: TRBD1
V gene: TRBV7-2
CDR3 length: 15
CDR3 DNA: TGTGCCAGCAGCCAGCGACAGGGCCTTGGTGAAAAACTGTTTTTT
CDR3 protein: CASSQRQGLGEKLFF

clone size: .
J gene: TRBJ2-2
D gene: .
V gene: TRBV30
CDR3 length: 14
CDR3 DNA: TGTGCCTGGAGTGTAAGAAGGATTAGCGGGGAGCTGTTTTTT
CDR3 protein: CAWSVRRISGELFF

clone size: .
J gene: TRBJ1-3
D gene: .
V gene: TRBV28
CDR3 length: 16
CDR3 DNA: TGTGCCAGCAGTCTCCCCGGATTACTCTCTGGAAACACCATATATTTT
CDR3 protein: CASSLPGLLSGNTIYF

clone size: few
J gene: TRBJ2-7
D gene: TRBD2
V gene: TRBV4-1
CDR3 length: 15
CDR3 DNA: TGCGCCAGCAGCGCACCGGGACTAGACTCCTACGAGCAGTACTTC
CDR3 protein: CASSAPGLDSYEQYF

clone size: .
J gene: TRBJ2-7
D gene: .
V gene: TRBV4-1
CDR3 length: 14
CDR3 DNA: TGCGCCAGCAGCCAACAGGGTCGGGTAAGCGAGCAGTACTTC
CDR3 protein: CASSQQGRVSEQYF

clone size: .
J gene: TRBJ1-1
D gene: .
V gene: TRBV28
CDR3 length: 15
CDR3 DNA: TGTGCCAGCAGGGGGGGGGGGGGCGGGGACACTGAAGCTTTCTTT
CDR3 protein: CASRGGGGGDTEAFF

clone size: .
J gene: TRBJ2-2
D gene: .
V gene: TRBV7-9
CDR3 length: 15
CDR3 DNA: TGTGCCATCTCGCCAGACGGGTTATCCACCGGGGAGCTGTTTTTT
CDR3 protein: CAISPDGLSTGELFF

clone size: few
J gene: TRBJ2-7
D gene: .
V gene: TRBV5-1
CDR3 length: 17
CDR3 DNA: TGCGCCAGCCGAACCGCACCAACACAGGGATTCACCTACGAGCAGTACTTC
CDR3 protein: CASRTAPTQGFTYEQYF

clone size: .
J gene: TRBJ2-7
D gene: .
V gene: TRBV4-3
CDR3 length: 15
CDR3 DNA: TGCGCCAGCAGCCAAGGATGGACGGGAGCGAGCGAGCAGTACTTC
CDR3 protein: CASSQGWTGASEQYF

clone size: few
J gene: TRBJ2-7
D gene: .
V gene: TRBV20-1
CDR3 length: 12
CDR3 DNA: TGCAGTGCTAGGACTCAATCCTACGAGCAGTACTTC
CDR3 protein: CSARTQSYEQYF

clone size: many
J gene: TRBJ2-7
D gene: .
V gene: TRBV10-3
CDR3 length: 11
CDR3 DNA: TGTGCCATCCGTGAAATAGGCGAGCAGTACTTC
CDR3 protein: CAIREIGEQYF

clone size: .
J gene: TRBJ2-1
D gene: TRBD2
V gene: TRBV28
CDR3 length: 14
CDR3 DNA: TGTGCCAGCAGTTTGAGCGGGAGCCGGGATGAGCAGTTCTTC
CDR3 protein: CASSLSGSRDEQFF

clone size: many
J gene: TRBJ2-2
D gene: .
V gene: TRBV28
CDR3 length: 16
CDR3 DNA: TGTGCCAGCAGCTTAGACAGACGATCGAACACCGGGGAGCTGTTTTTT
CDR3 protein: CASSLDRRSNTGELFF

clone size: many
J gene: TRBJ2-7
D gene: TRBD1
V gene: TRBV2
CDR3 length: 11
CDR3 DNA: TGTGCCACTCAGAGGGAAGACAGGGGGAACTTC
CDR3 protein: CATQREDRGNF

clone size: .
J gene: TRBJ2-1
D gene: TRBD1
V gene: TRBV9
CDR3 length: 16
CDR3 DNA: TGTGCCAGCAGCGGCTGGACAGGGGGTTCCTACAATGAGCAGTTCTTC
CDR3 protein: CASSGWTGGSYNEQFF

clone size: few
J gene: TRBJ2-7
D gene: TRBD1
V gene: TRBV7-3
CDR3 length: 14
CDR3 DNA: TGTGCCAGCAGCCCAGGGGGAAGTAATCCCGAGCAGTACTTC
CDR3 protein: CASSPGGSNPEQYF

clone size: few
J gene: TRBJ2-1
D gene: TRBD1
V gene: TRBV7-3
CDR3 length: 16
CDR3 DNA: TGTGCCAGCAGCCCTAAACCCGGACAGGGGGCGGCTGAGCAGTTCTTC
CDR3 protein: CASSPKPGQGAAEQFF